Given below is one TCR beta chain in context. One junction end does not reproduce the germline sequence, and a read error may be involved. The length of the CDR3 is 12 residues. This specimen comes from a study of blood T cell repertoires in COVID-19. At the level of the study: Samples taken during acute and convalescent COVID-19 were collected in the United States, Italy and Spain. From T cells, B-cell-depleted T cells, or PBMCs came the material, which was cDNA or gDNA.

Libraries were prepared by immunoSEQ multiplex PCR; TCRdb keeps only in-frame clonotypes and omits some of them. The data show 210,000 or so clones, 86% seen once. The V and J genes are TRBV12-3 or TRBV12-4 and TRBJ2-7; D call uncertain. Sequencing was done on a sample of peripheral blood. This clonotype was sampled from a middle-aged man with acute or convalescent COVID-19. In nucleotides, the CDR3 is TGTGCCAGCAGTTTACTGTCCGCCCGACTCCACTTC. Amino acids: CASSLLSARLHF.